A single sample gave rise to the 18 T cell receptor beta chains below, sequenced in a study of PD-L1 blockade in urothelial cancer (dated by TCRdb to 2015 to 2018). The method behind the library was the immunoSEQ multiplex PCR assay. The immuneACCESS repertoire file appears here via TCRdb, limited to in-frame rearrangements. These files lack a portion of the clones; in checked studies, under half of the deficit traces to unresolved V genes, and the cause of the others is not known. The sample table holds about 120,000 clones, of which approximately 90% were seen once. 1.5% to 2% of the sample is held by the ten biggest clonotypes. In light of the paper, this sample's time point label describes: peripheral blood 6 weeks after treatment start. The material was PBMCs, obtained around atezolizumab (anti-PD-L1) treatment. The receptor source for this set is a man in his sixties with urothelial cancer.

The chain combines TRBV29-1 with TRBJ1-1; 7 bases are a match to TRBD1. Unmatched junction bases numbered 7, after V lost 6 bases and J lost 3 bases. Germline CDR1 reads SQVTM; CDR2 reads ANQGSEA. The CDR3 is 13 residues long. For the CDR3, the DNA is TGCAGCGTCGGGTTTACAGGGGACACTGAAGCTTTCTTT. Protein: CSVGFTGDTEAFF. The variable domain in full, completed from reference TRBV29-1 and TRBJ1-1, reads SAVISQKPSRDICQRGTSLTIQCQVDSQVTMMFWYRQQPGQSLTLIATANQGSEATYESGFVIDKFPISRPNLTFSTLTVSNMSPEDSSIYLCSVGFTGDTEAFFGQGTRLTVV.

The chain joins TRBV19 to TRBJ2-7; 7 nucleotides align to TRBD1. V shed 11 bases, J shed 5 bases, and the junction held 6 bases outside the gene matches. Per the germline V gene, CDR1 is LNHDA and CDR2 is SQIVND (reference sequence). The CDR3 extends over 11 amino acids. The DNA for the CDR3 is TGTGCCGCAAAAGGGGGCCACGAGCAGTACTTC. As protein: CAAKGGHEQYF.

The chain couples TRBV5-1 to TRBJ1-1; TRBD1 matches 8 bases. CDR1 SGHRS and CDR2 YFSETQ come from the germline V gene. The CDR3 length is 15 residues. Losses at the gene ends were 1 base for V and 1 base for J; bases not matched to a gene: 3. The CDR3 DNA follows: TGCGCCAGCAGCTTGCAGGGGGCCGGGAACACTGAAGCTTTCTTT. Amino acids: CASSLQGAGNTEAFF.

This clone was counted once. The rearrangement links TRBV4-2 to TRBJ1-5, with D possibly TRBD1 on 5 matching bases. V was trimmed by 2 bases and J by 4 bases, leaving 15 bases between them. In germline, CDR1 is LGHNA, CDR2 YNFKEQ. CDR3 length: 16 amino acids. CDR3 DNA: TGTGCCAGCAGCCAACAAGGGAGGAGGACAAATCAGCCCCAGCATTTT. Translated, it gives CASSQQGRRTNQPQHF.

CDR3 region: CASSWGLTGGRVAFF. CDR3 sequence (DNA): TGTGCCAGCAGCTGGGGATTGACAGGGGGGCGTGTAGCTTTCTTT. The rearrangement links TRBV7-2 to TRBJ1-1, with 9 positions matching TRBD1. This CDR3 region has 15 residues. Germline trimming cut 4 bases from V and 10 bases from J; bases unmatched to any gene: 13. Germline V lookup: CDR1 SGHTA, CDR2 FQGNSA.

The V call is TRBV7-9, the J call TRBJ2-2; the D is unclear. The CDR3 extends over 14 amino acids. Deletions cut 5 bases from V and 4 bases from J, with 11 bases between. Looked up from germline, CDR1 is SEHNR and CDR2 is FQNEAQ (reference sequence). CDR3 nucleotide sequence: TGTGCCAGCAGCCCGGTGGTCCCCACCGGGGAGCTGTTTTTT. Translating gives CASSPVVPTGELFF.

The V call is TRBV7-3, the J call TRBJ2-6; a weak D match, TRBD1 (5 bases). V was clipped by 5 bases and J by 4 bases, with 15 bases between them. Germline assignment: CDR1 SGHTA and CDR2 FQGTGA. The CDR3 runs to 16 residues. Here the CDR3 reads CASSLISGIGANVLTF. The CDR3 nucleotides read TGTGCCAGCAGCCTCATTTCAGGGATCGGGGCCAACGTCCTGACTTTC.

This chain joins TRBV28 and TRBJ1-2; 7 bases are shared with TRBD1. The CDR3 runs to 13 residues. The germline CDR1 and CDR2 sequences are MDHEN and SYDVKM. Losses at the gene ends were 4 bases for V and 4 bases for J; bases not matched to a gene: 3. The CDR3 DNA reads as TGTGCCAGCAGTTGGGACAGCCTCTATGGCTACACCTTC. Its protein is CASSWDSLYGYTF.

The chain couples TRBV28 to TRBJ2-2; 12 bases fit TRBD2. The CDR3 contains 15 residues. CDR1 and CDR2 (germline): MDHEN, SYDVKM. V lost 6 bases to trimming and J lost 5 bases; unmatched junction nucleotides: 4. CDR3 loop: CASRPGLAGTGELFF. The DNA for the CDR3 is TGTGCCAGCAGACCCGGACTAGCGGGGACCGGGGAGCTGTTTTTT.

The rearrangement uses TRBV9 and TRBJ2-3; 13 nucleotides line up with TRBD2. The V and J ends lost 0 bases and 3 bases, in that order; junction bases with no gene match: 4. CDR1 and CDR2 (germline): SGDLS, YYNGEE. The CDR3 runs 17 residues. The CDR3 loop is CASSVASGLAGTDTQYF. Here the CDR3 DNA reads TGTGCCAGCAGCGTAGCTTCGGGACTAGCGGGAACAGATACGCAGTATTTT.

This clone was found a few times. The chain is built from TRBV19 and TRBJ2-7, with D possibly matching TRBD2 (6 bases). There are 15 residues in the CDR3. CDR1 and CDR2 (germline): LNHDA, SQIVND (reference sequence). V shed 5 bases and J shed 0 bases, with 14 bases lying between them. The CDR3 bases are TGTGCCAGTAGTCCGGGACTGTCACCCTCCTACGAGCAGTACTTC. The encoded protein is CASSPGLSPSYEQYF.

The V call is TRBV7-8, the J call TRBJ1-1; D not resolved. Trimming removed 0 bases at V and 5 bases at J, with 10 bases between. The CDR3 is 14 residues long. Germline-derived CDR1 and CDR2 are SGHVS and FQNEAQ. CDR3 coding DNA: TGTGCCAGCAGCTTAGCGCTGCAGTCGACTGAAGCTTTCTTT. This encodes CASSLALQSTEAFF.

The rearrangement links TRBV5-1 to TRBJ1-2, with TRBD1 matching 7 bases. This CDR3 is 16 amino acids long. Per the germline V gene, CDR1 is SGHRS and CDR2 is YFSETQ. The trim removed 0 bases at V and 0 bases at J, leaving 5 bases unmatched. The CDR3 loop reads CASSLAGTAANYGYTF. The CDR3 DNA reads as TGCGCCAGCAGCTTGGCGGGGACAGCAGCTAACTATGGCTACACCTTC. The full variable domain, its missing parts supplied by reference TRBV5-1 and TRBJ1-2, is KAGVTQTPRYLIKTRGQQVTLSCSPISGHRSVSWYQQTPGQGLQFLFEYFSETQRNKGNFPGRFSGRQFSNSRSEMNVSTLELGDSALYLCASSLAGTAANYGYTFGSGTRLTVV.

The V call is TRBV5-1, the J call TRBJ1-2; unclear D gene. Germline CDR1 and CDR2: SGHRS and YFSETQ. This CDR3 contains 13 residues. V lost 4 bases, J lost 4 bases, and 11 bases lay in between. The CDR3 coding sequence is TGCGCCAGCAGCCCCGGAGGGAGCTATGGCTACACCTTC. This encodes CASSPGGSYGYTF.

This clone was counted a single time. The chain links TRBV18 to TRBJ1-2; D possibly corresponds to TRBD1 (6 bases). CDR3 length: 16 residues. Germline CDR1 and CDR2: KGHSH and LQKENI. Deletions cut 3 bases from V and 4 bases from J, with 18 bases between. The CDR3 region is CASSPGMAGEGYGYTF. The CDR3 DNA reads TGTGCCAGCTCACCGGGGATGGCAGGGGAAGGCTATGGCTACACCTTC. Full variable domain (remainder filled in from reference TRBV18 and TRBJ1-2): NAGVMQNPRHLVRRRGQEARLRCSPMKGHSHVYWYRQLPEEGLKFMVYLQKENIIDESGMPKERFSAEFPKEGPSILRIQQVVRGDSAAYFCASSPGMAGEGYGYTFGSGTRLTVV.

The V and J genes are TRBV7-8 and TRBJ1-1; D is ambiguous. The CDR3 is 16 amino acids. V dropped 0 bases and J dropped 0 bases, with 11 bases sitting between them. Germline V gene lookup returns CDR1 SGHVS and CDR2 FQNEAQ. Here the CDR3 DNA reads TGTGCCAGCAGCTTAGCGCGGGCGGCCATGAACACTGAAGCTTTCTTT. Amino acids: CASSLARAAMNTEAFF.

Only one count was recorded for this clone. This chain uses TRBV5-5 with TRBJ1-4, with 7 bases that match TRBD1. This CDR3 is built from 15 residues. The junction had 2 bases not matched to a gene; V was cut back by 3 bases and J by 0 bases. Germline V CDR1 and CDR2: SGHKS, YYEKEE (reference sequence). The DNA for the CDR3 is TGTGCCAGCAGCTCCGGGACAGCAACTAATGAAAAACTGTTTTTT. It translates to CASSSGTATNEKLFF. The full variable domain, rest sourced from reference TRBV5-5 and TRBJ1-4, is DAGVTQSPTHLIKTRGQQVTLRCSPISGHKSVSWYQQVLGQGPQFIFQYYEKEERGRGNFPDRFSARQFPNYSSELNVNALLLGDSALYLCASSSGTATNEKLFFGSGTQLSVL.

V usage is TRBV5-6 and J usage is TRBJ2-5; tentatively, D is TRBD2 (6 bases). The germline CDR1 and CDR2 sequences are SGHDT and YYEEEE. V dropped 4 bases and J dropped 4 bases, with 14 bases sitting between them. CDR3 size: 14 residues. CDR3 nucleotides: TGTGCCAGCAGCCGGACGGGGGTGGCAGAGACCCAGTACTTC. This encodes CASSRTGVAETQYF.